This T cell receptor (beta chain) was profiled in a study of glioma-infiltrating T cells after dendritic cell vaccination. In the study overall: Patients received three intradermal dendritic cell vaccine injections at biweekly intervals.

This CDR3 comprises 16 residues. Trimming left V 4 bases short and J 4 bases short, with 17 bases between. Germline CDR1 is MGHRA and CDR2 is YSYEKL. Time point of the sample: after dendritic cell vaccination, including at tumor progression/relapse. The PCR used 60 V beta and 13 J beta primers. Measured with immunoSEQ multiplex PCR; TCRdb has only the in-frame clones, and not every one. The sample lists just under 100,000 clones, around 80% occurring once. This clonotype was obtained from a human donor with glioblastoma. The material was blood, obtained after dendritic cell vaccination. The genes are TRBV4-1 and TRBJ2-1, with D possibly TRBD2 on 5 matching bases. The CDR3: CASSLIRTWGYNEQFF. CDR3 sequence (DNA): TGCGCCAGCAGCCTTATCCGGACTTGGGGATACAATGAGCAGTTCTTC.